The TCR beta chain described here comes from a study of neoadjuvant anti-PD-1 for oral cavity cancer. Study in general: Before surgery, most patients got three to four biweekly 3 mg/kg nivolumab doses.

Whole-study findings and limits: Expansion of preexisting intratumoral clones was suggested to aid response.

In the case of this clone: The antigen remains undetermined.

From germline, CDR1 is SGHVS and CDR2 FQNEAQ. CDR3 size: 16 residues. V shed 1 base, J shed 6 bases, and the junction held 5 bases outside the gene matches. Time point specified: after neoadjuvant nivolumab, at surgical resection. Repertoires were generated with immunoSEQ multiplex PCR, while TCRdb's copy carries only in-frame clones and drops some. The repertoire holds roughly 15,000 clones, with around 40% as singletons. The TCR was taken from a person aged 35-79 years with oral cavity squamous cell carcinoma. The sample here was tumor tissue, taken after nivolumab (anti-PD-1) treatment. The genes are TRBV7-8 and TRBJ1-6; 8 bases are a match to TRBD1. The DNA for the CDR3 is TGTGCCAGCAGCTTAGTGGGACAGGCGGGTAATTCACCCCTCCACTTT. Translated: CASSLVGQAGNSPLHF.